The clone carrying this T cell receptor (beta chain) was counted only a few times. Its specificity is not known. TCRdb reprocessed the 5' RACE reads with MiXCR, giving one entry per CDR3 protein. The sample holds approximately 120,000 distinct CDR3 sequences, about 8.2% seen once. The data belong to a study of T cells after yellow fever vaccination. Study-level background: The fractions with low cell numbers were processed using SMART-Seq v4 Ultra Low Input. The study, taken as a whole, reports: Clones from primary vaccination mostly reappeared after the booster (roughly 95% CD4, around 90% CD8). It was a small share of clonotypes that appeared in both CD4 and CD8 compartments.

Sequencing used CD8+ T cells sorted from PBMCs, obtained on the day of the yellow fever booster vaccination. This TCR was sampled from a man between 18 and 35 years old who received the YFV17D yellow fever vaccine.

CDR3 residues: CSALRAKEAFF. CDR3 bases: TGCAGCGCCTTGAGGGCCAAAGAAGCTTTCTTT. The V and J genes are TRBV29-1 and TRBJ1-1; no clear D. V was pared by 7 bases and J by 8 bases, with 14 bases between. From germline, CDR1 is SQVTM and CDR2 ANQGSEA. The CDR3 consists of 11 residues. The full variable domain, in which reference TRBV29-1 and TRBJ1-1 provide the parts outside the CDR3, is SAVISQKPSRDICQRGTSLTIQCQVDSQVTMMFWYRQQPGQSLTLIATANQGSEATYESGFVIDKFPISRPNLTFSTLTVSNMSPEDSSIYLCSALRAKEAFFGQGTRLTVV.